The entry that follows covers one T cell receptor beta chain sequence. Its cognate antigen is unknown. CD8 cells classed as naive were CD45RO-negative and positively selected for CCR7, excluding terminally differentiated effector memory CD45RA+ cells. This sample was taken from a study of shared clonotypes between healthy human individuals. Regarding the study as a whole: Across a handful of donors, naive CD4 shared 5% to 6%, naive CD8 3.5% to 4%, memory CD4 roughly 2.2%, memory CD8 0.4% to 0.5%.

Profiled with immunoSEQ multiplex PCR; TCRdb holds only in-frame clones, not every one. The sample includes about 680,000 clones, around 90% of them seen just once. This CDR3 contains 16 residues. The ends were cut back, 8 bases at V and 3 bases at J, with 20 bases in the middle. The germline CDR1 and CDR2 sequences are LNHDA and SQIVND (reference sequence). The specimen sequenced was naive CD8+ T cells sorted from blood. The chain joins TRBV19 to TRBJ2-1; D possibly corresponds to TRBD2 (5 bases). This sequence was found in a man aged 30-40 years in good health. The CDR3, as DNA: TGTGCCAGTTCCGATCCGCTAGCAACCCACTACAATGAGCAGTTCTTC. Protein: CASSDPLATHYNEQFF.